Following are 4 T cell receptor beta chains from one sample sequenced in a study of cytomegalovirus exposure and HLA in healthy donors. In the PCR, 60 Vbeta and 13 Jbeta primers were used. Sequencing used immunoSEQ multiplex PCR; TCRdb keeps in-frame clones, though not all of them. The table lists about 140,000 clones, 65% to 85% of them singletons. Sequenced input: PBMCs. These receptors were obtained from a man aged 50 to 60 in good health and CMV-seronegative.

This chain connects TRBV2 to TRBJ2-5; TRBD2 matches 12 bases. Germline V gene data show CDR1 as SNHLY and CDR2 as FYNNEI. This CDR3 has 15 residues. V gave up 6 bases and J gave up 5 bases; unmatched junction bases: 7. CDR3 protein: CASRVRLAGEETQYF. The CDR3 bases are TGTGCCAGCAGGGTTCGACTAGCGGGGGAGGAGACCCAGTACTTC.

In its sample, this clone was seen once. The chain recombines TRBV19 with TRBJ1-2; 7 bases agree with TRBD1. Germline CDR1 reads LNHDA; CDR2 reads SQIVND (reference sequence). There are 14 residues in the CDR3. Trimming at V came to 7 bases and at J to 2 bases, leaving 7 bases not matched to a gene. The CDR3 loop is CASIEQGMNYGYTF. In nucleotides, the CDR3 is TGTGCCAGTATTGAACAGGGGATGAACTATGGCTACACCTTC.

The chain has TRBV9 and TRBJ2-7; 10 bases match TRBD2. Germline V gene sequence: CDR1 SGDLS, CDR2 YYNGEE. V was pared by 0 bases and J by 7 bases, with 7 bases of the junction left unmatched. This CDR3 has 15 amino acids. The CDR3 DNA follows: TGTGCCAGCAGCGTAGGCCCAGCGGGAGGGCGGGAGCAGTACTTC. Translating gives CASSVGPAGGREQYF.

V is TRBV5-1 and J is TRBJ2-3, with 12 bases matching TRBD2. The germline gives CDR1 SGHRS, CDR2 YFSETQ. The CDR3 contains 16 residues. With 2 bases clipped from V and 4 bases from J, the junction kept 5 bases outside the gene matches. The CDR3 region is CASSLLAGGGADTQYF. The CDR3 nucleotides are TGCGCCAGCAGCTTACTAGCGGGAGGCGGGGCAGATACGCAGTATTTT.